Following are 26 T cell receptor beta chains from one sample sequenced in a study of cytomegalovirus exposure and HLA in healthy donors. This PCR relied on a set of 60 Vbeta primers and 13 Jbeta primers. Profiled with immunoSEQ multiplex PCR; TCRdb holds only in-frame clones, not every one. The sample lists approximately 200,000 clones, about 81% occurring once. The sequenced sample consisted of PBMCs. These receptors originate from a woman aged 45-60 years in good health and CMV-seropositive.

The chain is built from TRBV4-1 and TRBJ2-3; D not resolved. CDR1 and CDR2 (germline): MGHRA, YSYEKL. The CDR3 runs to 15 residues. V lost 0 bases to trimming and J lost 4 bases, with 11 bases between them. CDR3 DNA sequence: TGCGCCAGCAGCCAAGATGGGCAGGTCGCAGATACGCAGTATTTT. Translating gives CASSQDGQVADTQYF.

Regarding this clone: The junction departs from germline at one end; a sequencing error may be responsible. The V gene is TRBV7-9, the J gene TRBJ1-5; TRBD1 aligns across 7 bases. The germline V gene encodes CDR1 SEHNR and CDR2 FQNEAQ (reference sequence). This CDR3 spans 15 amino acids. CDR3 sequence (DNA): TGTTCCAGCAGCGAGGGACAGTCCTCCAATCAGCCCCAGCATTTT. The encoded protein is CSSSEGQSSNQPQHF.

CDR3 in amino acids: CASSSWSGELFF. The CDR3 bases are TGCGCCAGCAGCTCCTGGAGCGGGGAGCTGTTTTTT. The rearrangement joins TRBV5-1 to TRBJ2-2; D is unclear. Per germline, CDR1 SGHRS and CDR2 YFSETQ. Trimming took 3 bases from V and 7 from J, leaving 7 bases between them. The CDR3 sequence is 12 residues long. Full variable domain (rest looked up from reference TRBV5-1 and TRBJ2-2): KAGVTQTPRYLIKTRGQQVTLSCSPISGHRSVSWYQQTPGQGLQFLFEYFSETQRNKGNFPGRFSGRQFSNSRSEMNVSTLELGDSALYLCASSSWSGELFFGEGSRLTVL.

The V call is TRBV5-6, the J call TRBJ2-7; a possible D gene is TRBD1 (5 bases). The CDR3 runs to 12 residues. CDR1 SGHDT and CDR2 YYEEEE come from the germline V gene. Trimming took 3 bases from V and 6 from J, leaving 10 bases between them. CDR3 in DNA: TGTGCCAGCAGCTCCAGGGTTGGCGAGCAGTACTTC. Translation gives CASSSRVGEQYF.

This chain uses TRBV5-5 with TRBJ2-7; possible D gene TRBD2, 5 bases. This CDR3 region has 15 residues. Germline loops: CDR1 SGHKS, CDR2 YYEKEE (reference sequence). V gave up 0 bases and J gave up 0 bases, with 10 bases separating them. CDR3 loop: CASSLEAVGSYEQYF. CDR3 coding DNA: TGTGCCAGCAGCTTGGAAGCGGTCGGCTCCTACGAGCAGTACTTC.

Notes on this clone: A read error may produce the germline difference seen at one junction end. The V and J genes are TRBV7-9 and TRBJ2-4, with D possibly TRBD1 on 6 matching bases. CDR1 is SEHNR, CDR2 FQNEAQ, per germline (reference sequence). The CDR3 has 13 residues. The CDR3 loop reads CSSSPWQGNIQYF. The CDR3 DNA is TGTTCCAGCAGCCCCTGGCAGGGGAACATTCAGTACTTC.

The chain is built from TRBV27 and TRBJ1-4; no definite D call. The CDR3 extends over 14 amino acids. The germline V gene has CDR1 MNHEY and CDR2 SMNVEV (reference sequence). The germline V and J ends were trimmed by 2 bases and 0 bases, with 4 bases remaining between them. As DNA, the CDR3 is TGTGCCAGCAGTTTAAGCCCAACTAATGAAAAACTGTTTTTT. This encodes CASSLSPTNEKLFF.

The V call is TRBV14, the J call TRBJ2-5; a weak D match, TRBD2 (6 bases). Germline assignment: CDR1 SGHDN and CDR2 FVKESK. Trimming left V 1 base short and J 2 bases short, with 11 bases between. The CDR3 extends over 15 amino acids. In nucleotides, the CDR3 is TGTGCCAGCAGCCAAGGGAGGGGTAGGCAAGAGACCCAGTACTTC. Its translation is CASSQGRGRQETQYF.

The V and J genes are TRBV25-1 and TRBJ1-6; the D gene is possibly TRBD1 (5 bases). The CDR3 runs 14 residues. CDR1 is MGHDK, CDR2 SYGVNS, per germline. V was pared by 3 bases and J by 10 bases, with 13 bases between. CDR3 sequence (DNA): TGTGCCAGCAGTGAGGCAGGGAAGGGATCACCCCTCCACTTT. Its protein is CASSEAGKGSPLHF.

In this sample, this clone turned up a few times. Written as DNA, the CDR3 is TGTGCCAGCAGCGTAGCCTCCGGGACAGATACGCAGTATTTT. As protein: CASSVASGTDTQYF. This chain links TRBV9 with TRBJ2-3; no clear D gene. Germline V gene sequence: CDR1 SGDLS, CDR2 YYNGEE. The V gene lost 0 bases and the J gene lost 3 bases, with 8 bases spanning the gap. The CDR3 runs 14 residues.

The chain couples TRBV2 to TRBJ2-1, with 11 nucleotides matching TRBD2. J gave up 6 bases and V 8 bases, and 9 bases lay outside the gene matches. This CDR3 is built from 15 residues. Looked up from germline, CDR1 is SNHLY and CDR2 is FYNNEI. The DNA for the CDR3 is TGTGCCAGCCGACTAGCGGGGCGAGGGCTCAATGAGCAGTTCTTC. This codes for CASRLAGRGLNEQFF.

About this clone: A read error may produce the germline difference seen at one junction end. The chain joins TRBV5-6 to TRBJ2-4; 7 nucleotides agree with TRBD1. The CDR3 runs 14 residues. The germline gives CDR1 SGHDT, CDR2 YYEEEE. The DNA of the CDR3 is TGTGCCAGCAGCTTGGCCGGGACAGAAAACAGTCAGTACTTC. Its protein is CASSLAGTENSQYF.

This clone is a singleton in its sample. The conserved closing phenylalanine or tryptophan is absent in this CDR3, likely reflecting a read error. This sequence joins TRBV9 and TRBJ1-2, with 8 bases fitting TRBD1. Germline CDR1 and CDR2: SGDLS and YYNGEE. The CDR3 has 16 amino acids. Unmatched junction bases numbered 16, after V lost 4 bases and J lost 8 bases. Written as DNA, the CDR3 is TGTGCCAGCAGCCGGCGACAGGGGTCCCCTTTTGAGGGCTACACCCTC. Its translation is CASSRRQGSPFEGYTL.

This chain links TRBV4-1 with TRBJ2-3; 8 bases match TRBD2. J gave up 4 bases and V 0 bases, and 3 bases lay outside the gene matches. Germline V CDR1 and CDR2: MGHRA, YSYEKL. The CDR3 consists of 15 residues. The CDR3 spells CASSQEGREADTQYF. In DNA form, the CDR3 reads TGCGCCAGCAGCCAAGAAGGGCGGGAGGCAGATACGCAGTATTTT.

The chain is built from TRBV28 and TRBJ1-5, with 12 bases aligning to TRBD1. The CDR3 runs 17 residues. CDR1 MDHEN and CDR2 SYDVKM come from the germline V gene. Trimming cost V 4 bases and J 4 bases; bases outside gene matches: 8. The CDR3 protein is CASSSSGTGGRNQPQHF. The CDR3 coding sequence is TGTGCCAGCAGTTCTTCCGGGACAGGGGGCCGTAATCAGCCCCAGCATTTT.

The rearrangement uses TRBV5-5 and TRBJ1-2; 8 bases fit TRBD1. The CDR3 contains 15 residues. The V and J ends lost 0 bases and 5 bases, in that order; junction bases with no gene match: 6. Germline values: CDR1 SGHKS, CDR2 YYEKEE (reference sequence). The DNA for the CDR3 is TGTGCCAGCAGCTTGGCCCTGGACAGGGTGTATGGCTACACCTTC. It codes for CASSLALDRVYGYTF.

The chain combines TRBV6-6 with TRBJ1-1; D is possibly TRBD1 (5 bases). This CDR3 contains 16 residues. V was pared by 10 bases and J by 0 bases, with 21 bases between. CDR1 and CDR2 (germline): MNHNY, SVGAGI (reference sequence). The DNA for the CDR3 is TGTGCCACCCAACCTCCCCACACAGGCCTGAACACTGAAGCTTTCTTT. Its protein is CATQPPHTGLNTEAFF.

The chain couples TRBV5-4 to TRBJ1-1; 7 bases match TRBD1. V lost 3 bases and J lost 1; bases outside the gene matches: 6. Germline assignment: CDR1 SGHNT and CDR2 YYREEE (reference sequence). The CDR3 loop spans 15 amino acids. The CDR3 DNA is TGTGCCAGCAGCTCTCGTCGACAGGGGAACACTGAAGCTTTCTTT. Its translation is CASSSRRQGNTEAFF.

J is TRBJ2-3 and V is TRBV6-5, with D perhaps TRBD2 (6 bases). The CDR3 extends over 15 amino acids. Germline loops: CDR1 MNHEY, CDR2 SVGAGI. V was pared by 5 bases and J by 1 base, with 13 bases between. The CDR3 coding sequence is TGTGCCAGCAGTCCCCGAGGAGGGCGCACAGATACGCAGTATTTT. It codes for CASSPRGGRTDTQYF.

The chain recombines TRBV11-3 with TRBJ1-2; 10 nucleotides agree with TRBD1. The CDR3 has 18 residues. The trim removed 5 bases at V and 6 bases at J, leaving 18 bases unmatched. Germline CDR1 and CDR2: SGHNT and YENEEA. The CDR3 loop reads CASSPTRGTGEGEDGYTF. Here the CDR3 DNA reads TGTGCCAGCAGCCCCACCCGCGGGACAGGGGAGGGCGAGGATGGCTACACCTTC.

The V and J genes are TRBV4-2 and TRBJ2-7; perhaps TRBD2 as D (5 bases). Trimming cost V 1 base and J 3 bases, with 13 bases left between them. The CDR3 runs 15 residues. Germline V CDR1 and CDR2: LGHNA, YNFKEQ. The CDR3 loop reads CASSQVRGLFYEQYF. The CDR3 bases are TGTGCCAGCAGCCAAGTGAGAGGGTTGTTCTACGAGCAGTACTTC.

The chain recombines TRBV28 with TRBJ1-2; no firm D call. The CDR3 totals 16 residues. Trimming pared 1 base from V and 5 bases from J, leaving 17 bases between. Looked up from germline, CDR1 is MDHEN and CDR2 is SYDVKM. Here the CDR3 DNA reads TGTGCCAGCAGTTTATTTGGCATTGTGGGGAGATATGGCTACACCTTC. The encoded protein is CASSLFGIVGRYGYTF.

The V call is TRBV28, the J call TRBJ2-7; 8 bases agree with TRBD1. CDR1 MDHEN and CDR2 SYDVKM come from the germline V gene. J gave up 6 bases and V 6 bases, and 13 bases lay outside the gene matches. CDR3 length: 15 residues. The CDR3 DNA sequence: TGTGCCAGCAGCCGATCGGGGACAGGACACCTCGAGCAGTACTTC. Its translation: CASSRSGTGHLEQYF.

This clone was seen a handful of times. This chain uses TRBV18 with TRBJ2-3, with 7 bases aligning to TRBD2. Unmatched junction bases numbered 4, after V lost 0 bases and J lost 4 bases. There are 15 residues in the CDR3. The V gene's germline CDR1 is KGHSH and CDR2 LQKENI. CDR3 in DNA: TGTGCCAGCTCACCACCAACGGGGGGATCAGATACGCAGTATTTT. Its protein product is CASSPPTGGSDTQYF.

V gene TRBV5-1 combines with J gene TRBJ2-3, with a weak D call TRBD1 (5 bases). This CDR3 comprises 15 residues. In germline, CDR1 is SGHRS, CDR2 YFSETQ. Trimming stripped 0 bases from V and 5 bases from J, with 13 bases between. CDR3 sequence (DNA): TGCGCCAGCAGCTTGGCGAACAGACAGTTAGATACGCAGTATTTT. It encodes CASSLANRQLDTQYF. Full variable domain (rest looked up from reference TRBV5-1 and TRBJ2-3): KAGVTQTPRYLIKTRGQQVTLSCSPISGHRSVSWYQQTPGQGLQFLFEYFSETQRNKGNFPGRFSGRQFSNSRSEMNVSTLELGDSALYLCASSLANRQLDTQYFGPGTRLTVL.

This chain uses TRBV28 with TRBJ2-7, with 7 nucleotides matching TRBD1. Germline assignment: CDR1 MDHEN and CDR2 SYDVKM. The CDR3 length is 15 residues. V lost 6 bases, J lost 1 base, and 9 bases stayed unmatched. Written as DNA, the CDR3 is TGTGCCAGCAGCTTCCGGGACAGACATTCCTACGAGCAGTACTTC. It translates to CASSFRDRHSYEQYF. Looking up the rest from reference TRBV28 and TRBJ2-7 gives the full variable domain: DVKVTQSSRYLVKRTGEKVFLECVQDMDHENMFWYRQDPGLGLRLIYFSYDVKMKEKGDIPEGYSVSREKKERFSLILESASTNQTSMYLCASSFRDRHSYEQYFGPGTRLTVT.